This is a list of T cell receptor beta chains from one sample in a study of T cell changes during pregnancy in multiple sclerosis. Here immunoSEQ multiplex PCR was the method, and the copy in TCRdb shows in-frame clones only, minus some. The table includes tens of thousands of clones, roughly 90% detected once. The material sequenced was CD8+ T cells from peripheral blood mononuclear cells, taken in the first trimester of pregnancy. The receptors shown here come from a female donor with multiple sclerosis, enrolled in a pregnancy study. Both conserved end residues are part of each CDR3. The D gene is left open where the match is weak. A row's size may be missing; if present it is once, few, many or a size class.

d_gene: .; j_gene: TRBJ2-5; len: 17; v_gene: TRBV9; abundance: .; CDR3nt: TGTGCCAGCAGCGGGGGGATAGTAGCCGGGGGTCGGGAGACCCAGTACTTC; CDR3aa: CASSGGIVAGGRETQYF
d_gene: .; j_gene: TRBJ1-6; len: 17; v_gene: TRBV7-9; abundance: .; CDR3nt: TGTGCCAGCAGCTTAGATCTTGAGAACTCCTATAATTCACCCCTCCACTTT; CDR3aa: CASSLDLENSYNSPLHF
d_gene: .; j_gene: TRBJ1-1; len: 14; v_gene: TRBV9; abundance: .; CDR3nt: TGTGCCAGCAGCGTAACGCCGGGTGGGAGGGAAGCTTTCTTT; CDR3aa: CASSVTPGGREAFF
d_gene: .; j_gene: TRBJ2-5; len: 11; v_gene: TRBV2; abundance: once; CDR3nt: TGTGCCAGCAGCAGGGAAAAGACCCAGTACTTC; CDR3aa: CASSREKTQYF
d_gene: .; j_gene: TRBJ2-1; len: 14; v_gene: TRBV9; abundance: .; CDR3nt: TGTGCCAGCAGTGCAGGGTGGGGTGCCAATGAGCAGTTCTTC; CDR3aa: CASSAGWGANEQFF
d_gene: .; j_gene: TRBJ1-4; len: 15; v_gene: TRBV5-8; abundance: .; CDR3nt: TGTGCCAGCAGCCCAACGGGGGGGGCTAATGAAAAACTGTTTTTT; CDR3aa: CASSPTGGANEKLFF
d_gene: TRBD2; j_gene: TRBJ2-7; len: 15; v_gene: TRBV19; abundance: .; CDR3nt: TGTGCCAGTAGTAGCGGGGGGCCAAGCTCCTACGAGCAGTACTTC; CDR3aa: CASSSGGPSSYEQYF
d_gene: TRBD2; j_gene: TRBJ2-1; len: 14; v_gene: TRBV15; abundance: .; CDR3nt: TGTGCCACCAGCAGAGATCCTAGCGGAGTAGGGCAGTTCTTC; CDR3aa: CATSRDPSGVGQFF
d_gene: TRBD1; j_gene: TRBJ2-3; len: 15; v_gene: TRBV19; abundance: .; CDR3nt: TGTGCCAGTAGTCTTTCCGGGACAGGGGCAGATACGCAGTATTTT; CDR3aa: CASSLSGTGADTQYF
d_gene: .; j_gene: TRBJ1-1; len: 16; v_gene: TRBV21-1; abundance: once; CDR3nt: TGTGCCAGCAGCAAAAGTAAGACAGGGGGAGACACTGAAGCTTTCTTT; CDR3aa: CASSKSKTGGDTEAFF
d_gene: .; j_gene: TRBJ1-4; len: 16; v_gene: TRBV4-1; abundance: .; CDR3nt: TGCGCCAGCAGCCTCGGAGCAGGGTCAACTAATGAAAAACTGTTTTTT; CDR3aa: CASSLGAGSTNEKLFF
d_gene: .; j_gene: TRBJ2-7; len: 13; v_gene: TRBV6-5; abundance: .; CDR3nt: TGTGCCAGCAGTTCCGCTTCAGCGTACGAGCAGTACTTC; CDR3aa: CASSSASAYEQYF
d_gene: .; j_gene: TRBJ1-5; len: 14; v_gene: TRBV13; abundance: .; CDR3nt: TGTGCCAGCAGCTTAGGGGGGAGGTTTCAGCCCCAGCATTTT; CDR3aa: CASSLGGRFQPQHF
d_gene: .; j_gene: TRBJ2-2; len: 14; v_gene: TRBV19; abundance: .; CDR3nt: TGTGCCAGTAGTATAGACCAGGCAACCGGGGAGCTGTTTTTT; CDR3aa: CASSIDQATGELFF
d_gene: TRBD2; j_gene: TRBJ2-7; len: 15; v_gene: TRBV27; abundance: .; CDR3nt: TGTGCCAGCAGTTTATCCCCCGCGGGGGCCTACGAGCAGTACTTC; CDR3aa: CASSLSPAGAYEQYF
d_gene: .; j_gene: TRBJ1-4; len: 14; v_gene: TRBV7-9; abundance: once; CDR3nt: TGTGCCTCGAGAGGGCAGGGGATTTATGAAAAACTGTTTTTT; CDR3aa: CASRGQGIYEKLFF
d_gene: .; j_gene: TRBJ1-1; len: 12; v_gene: TRBV2; abundance: .; CDR3nt: TGTGCCCTTGTGGGAGGGGATAATGAAGCTTTCTTT; CDR3aa: CALVGGDNEAFF
d_gene: TRBD1; j_gene: TRBJ1-5; len: 17; v_gene: TRBV2; abundance: .; CDR3nt: TGTGCCAGCAGTGATCATCTTGGACAGGCCTCCAATCAGCCCCAGCATTTT; CDR3aa: CASSDHLGQASNQPQHF
d_gene: .; j_gene: TRBJ1-4; len: 15; v_gene: TRBV7-9; abundance: .; CDR3nt: TGTGCCAGCACCCCCACCGGACAGAAAGATGAAAAACTGTTTTTT; CDR3aa: CASTPTGQKDEKLFF
d_gene: .; j_gene: TRBJ1-1; len: 13; v_gene: TRBV4-1; abundance: .; CDR3nt: TGCGCCAGCAGCTCTCGGGAGAACACTGAAGCTTTCTTT; CDR3aa: CASSSRENTEAFF
d_gene: .; j_gene: TRBJ1-2; len: 13; v_gene: TRBV7-3; abundance: .; CDR3nt: TGTGCCAGCAGCTTTCCCTCAGGGGAAGGCTACACCTTC; CDR3aa: CASSFPSGEGYTF
d_gene: .; j_gene: TRBJ2-3; len: 12; v_gene: TRBV6-1; abundance: once; CDR3nt: TGTGCCAGCAGCGAAACTAGAGATACGCAGTATTTT; CDR3aa: CASSETRDTQYF
d_gene: TRBD1; j_gene: TRBJ1-5; len: 14; v_gene: TRBV4-2; abundance: .; CDR3nt: TGTGCCAGCAGCCTAGGGACAGGGAATCAGCCCCAGCATTTT; CDR3aa: CASSLGTGNQPQHF
d_gene: TRBD1; j_gene: TRBJ1-1; len: 15; v_gene: TRBV4-1; abundance: .; CDR3nt: TGCGCCAGCAGCCAAGCAGGGGGCATGAACACTGAAGCTTTCTTT; CDR3aa: CASSQAGGMNTEAFF
d_gene: .; j_gene: TRBJ1-5; len: 15; v_gene: TRBV6-6; abundance: medium-sized; CDR3nt: TGTGCCAGCAGTTACCCGGGTAAGTTCCATCAGCCCCAGCATTTT; CDR3aa: CASSYPGKFHQPQHF
d_gene: .; j_gene: TRBJ1-2; len: 14; v_gene: TRBV7-8; abundance: .; CDR3nt: TGTGCCAGCAGCTCACAACAGGACGTACATGGCTACACCTTC; CDR3aa: CASSSQQDVHGYTF
d_gene: .; j_gene: TRBJ1-5; len: 14; v_gene: TRBV19; abundance: .; CDR3nt: TGTGCCAGTAGTGCCGGGGGATTTTATCAGCCCCAGCATTTT; CDR3aa: CASSAGGFYQPQHF
d_gene: TRBD1; j_gene: TRBJ1-2; len: 16; v_gene: TRBV4-1; abundance: .; CDR3nt: TGCGCCAGCAGCCCACCCGACCGGGACAGGGGGGATGGCTACACCTTC; CDR3aa: CASSPPDRDRGDGYTF